Below, 27 T cell receptor beta chains from the same sample are listed, as sequenced in a study of CXCR3-negative and CXCR3-positive naive CD8 T cells. 5' RACE that incorporated UMI labels was used to prepare the TRB cDNA libraries. TCRdb reprocessed the 5' RACE reads and reports one entry per CDR3 protein, with no DNA. The sample table includes 100,000 to 150,000 distinct CDR3 sequences. Sequenced material: naive CXCR3- CD8+ T cells from blood. Described subset: CD45RO-CCR7+CD27+CD95- naive CD8+ T cells lacking CXCR3 (TNR3-). Every receptor here comes from a human donor in good health. Some clones in this sample may be carry-over from other donors' samples.

The genes are TRBV29-1 and TRBJ2-5; TCRdb gives TRBD1 as the D gene, but with no DNA this cannot be confirmed. The germline V gene encodes CDR1 SQVTM and CDR2 ANQGSEA. The CDR3 has 17 amino acids. The chain's CDR3 is CSVDWDRATSHQETQYF.

V usage is TRBV21-1 and J usage is TRBJ1-2; TCRdb returns TRBD1, unconfirmable since there is no DNA. TRBV21-1 is a pseudogene locus. The CDR3 has 13 amino acids. The CDR3 loop is CASSKEPDFPHSF.

V is TRBV12-3 or TRBV12-4 and J is TRBJ2-7; TCRdb's D call, TRBD1, is unchecked because there is no DNA. The CDR3 covers 14 residues. CDR3 loop: CASSSDASREEQYF.

The chain is built from TRBV28 and TRBJ2-2; TCRdb lists TRBD2, though no DNA is available to test this call. This CDR3 has 14 amino acids. Germline V gene lookup returns CDR1 MDHEN and CDR2 SYDVKM. The CDR3 loop reads CASSFGGTPGELFF. Supplemented by reference TRBV28 and TRBJ2-2, the full variable domain reads DVKVTQSSRYLVKRTGEKVFLECVQDMDHENMFWYRQDPGLGLRLIYFSYDVKMKEKGDIPEGYSVSREKKERFSLILESASTNQTSMYLCASSFGGTPGELFFGEGSRLTVL.

This chain uses TRBV7-8 with TRBJ2-7; the TCRdb D gene call, TRBD2, has no DNA to confirm it. Germline-derived CDR1 and CDR2 are SGHVS and FQNEAQ. This CDR3 contains 15 residues. CDR3 loop: CASIASGRLSYEQYF.

The gene calls are TRBV28 and TRBJ2-7; TCRdb indicates TRBD2, and absent DNA this call remains unverified. There are 15 residues in the CDR3. Germline V CDR1 and CDR2: MDHEN, SYDVKM. The CDR3 sequence is CASSVTSGLSYEQYF.

This rearrangement joins TRBV4-1 to TRBJ1-2; checking the TCRdb D call of TRBD1 is not possible without DNA. The CDR3 loop spans 16 amino acids. Germline CDR1 MGHRA, CDR2 YSYEKL. The CDR3 loop is CASSQPGQASEYGYTF.

This rearrangement joins TRBV7-2 to TRBJ2-4; TCRdb's assignment of TRBD2 cannot be checked, as there is no DNA. The CDR3 extends over 17 amino acids. Looked up from germline, CDR1 is SGHTA and CDR2 is FQGNSA. The chain's CDR3 is CASSASSGGPPGNIQYF. Full variable domain (remainder filled in from reference TRBV7-2 and TRBJ2-4): GAGVSQSPSNKVTEKGKDVELRCDPISGHTALYWYRQSLGQGLEFLIYFQGNSAPDKSGLPSDRFSAERTGGSVSTLTIQRTQQEDSAVYLCASSASSGGPPGNIQYFGAGTRLSVL.

The chain uses TRBV7-6 and TRBJ2-7; TCRdb's assignment of TRBD2 cannot be checked, as there is no DNA. The CDR3 contains 13 residues. Germline V lookup: CDR1 SGHVS, CDR2 FNYEAQ. CDR3 protein: CASSPLAGCEQYF.

The CDR3 reads CATSRASGDTQYF. J is TRBJ2-3 and V is TRBV15. Germline values: CDR1 LNHNV, CDR2 YYDKDF (reference sequence). CDR3 length: 13 amino acids.

V is TRBV3-1 and J is TRBJ1-1; TCRdb designates TRBD1, a call that cannot be tested without DNA. This CDR3 contains 14 residues. Germline V gene sequence: CDR1 LGHDT, CDR2 YNNKEL (reference sequence). The CDR3 sequence: CASSQVPRDTEAFF.

V usage is TRBV21-1 and J usage is TRBJ2-2; TCRdb designates TRBD2, a call that cannot be tested without DNA. TRBV21-1 is tagged as a pseudogene. The CDR3 spans 19 residues. This CDR3 reads CASSNRASGSGVWTGELFF.

The gene calls are TRBV21-1 and TRBJ1-2; absent DNA, TCRdb's TRBD1 call cannot be checked. TRBV21-1 is deemed a pseudogene. The CDR3 has 17 residues. The CDR3 protein is CASSKIQGSRHGYGYTF.

The CDR3 sequence is CASSQAGDTEAFF. This chain connects TRBV4-2 to TRBJ1-1. The CDR3 loop spans 13 amino acids. Germline CDR1 reads LGHNA; CDR2 reads YNFKEQ.

The chain couples TRBV5-1 to TRBJ1-6; the TRBD1 assignment by TCRdb is unverifiable without DNA. In germline, CDR1 is SGHRS, CDR2 YFSETQ. The CDR3 extends over 15 amino acids. The CDR3: CASRDRGELNSPLHF.

The CDR3: CASSDGTVSSGANVLTF. This chain joins TRBV7-6 and TRBJ2-6; TCRdb returns TRBD1, unconfirmable since there is no DNA. Germline loops: CDR1 SGHVS, CDR2 FNYEAQ. This CDR3 has 17 amino acids.

The chain links TRBV5-6 to TRBJ2-2; as DNA is missing, the TRBD1 call by TCRdb cannot be tested. In germline, CDR1 is SGHDT, CDR2 YYEEEE. This CDR3 has 16 residues. CDR3: CASSLPGATNTGELFF.

The chain employs TRBV29-1 and TRBJ1-1; TCRdb selects TRBD1, and the lack of DNA leaves this call unchecked. Germline CDR1 and CDR2: SQVTM and ANQGSEA. The CDR3 has 12 amino acids. CDR3 sequence reads: CSVEEGGTEAFF.

This chain links TRBV28 with TRBJ2-7; TCRdb picks TRBD1, but there is no DNA to check that call. The germline V gene has CDR1 MDHEN and CDR2 SYDVKM. This CDR3 has 16 residues. The chain's CDR3 is CASSWGDSELPYEQYF.

The V and J genes are TRBV6-4 and TRBJ1-1; with no DNA, the TCRdb D assignment of TRBD1 cannot be verified. The CDR3 is made up of 20 amino acids. In germline, CDR1 is MRHNA, CDR2 SNTAGT. CDR3 protein: CASSDSITPGTDELNTEAFF.

This chain joins TRBV12-3 or TRBV12-4 and TRBJ2-3; TCRdb's assignment of TRBD2 cannot be checked, as there is no DNA. This CDR3 is built from 16 residues. The chain's CDR3 is CASSFGGRDFTDTQYF.

The J gene is TRBJ1-2, the V gene TRBV28. This CDR3 is built from 11 residues. Germline V gene sequence: CDR1 MDHEN, CDR2 SYDVKM. CDR3 region: CASRGIEGYTF.

V and J are TRBV4-1 and TRBJ1-1; absent DNA, TCRdb's TRBD1 call cannot be checked. The CDR3 is 16 residues long. Germline CDR1 is MGHRA and CDR2 is YSYEKL. CDR3 residues: CASSQAGDPGFTEAFF.

The gene calls are TRBV19 and TRBJ2-7; TCRdb indicates TRBD2, and absent DNA this call remains unverified. Germline V gives CDR1 LNHDA, CDR2 SQIVND (reference sequence). The CDR3 has 13 residues. The CDR3 region is CASRGTAAYEQYF.

This sequence joins TRBV29-1 and TRBJ2-7. This CDR3 contains 13 residues. CDR1 SQVTM and CDR2 ANQGSEA come from the germline V gene. The CDR3 loop is CSVEDVQTYEQYF.

The V gene is TRBV29-1, the J gene TRBJ1-1; as DNA is missing, the TRBD1 call by TCRdb cannot be tested. CDR1 is SQVTM, CDR2 ANQGSEA, per germline. The length of the CDR3 is 12 residues. CDR3 protein: CSTRQGGTEAFF.

V gene TRBV6-5 combines with J gene TRBJ1-6; without DNA, the TCRdb call of TRBD1 cannot be checked. CDR1 is MNHEY, CDR2 SVGAGI, per germline. The CDR3 extends over 17 amino acids. CDR3 loop: CASSSRTGGPPDSPLHF.